Each of the 7 T cell receptor beta chains below was sequenced from the same sample in a study of blood T cell repertoires in COVID-19. Sequencing used immunoSEQ multiplex PCR; TCRdb keeps in-frame clones, though not all of them. The sample holds approximately 32,000 clones, just over 85% seen once. Sequenced material: peripheral blood. These receptors came from a human donor in a cohort sampled during active COVID-19.

This chain uses TRBV20-1 with TRBJ2-7, with a possible D match to TRBD1 (5 bases). Trimming left V 3 bases short and J 4 bases short, with 19 bases between. The CDR3 length is 15 residues. Germline CDR1 and CDR2: DFQATT and SNEGSKA (reference sequence). The CDR3 DNA reads TGCAGTGCTAGTCTACCACGTGTGGGGCCGTACGAGCAGTACTTC. This encodes CSASLPRVGPYEQYF.

The chain uses TRBV5-6 and TRBJ2-7; 9 positions agree with TRBD1. Germline V CDR1 and CDR2: SGHDT, YYEEEE. CDR3 length: 15 residues. The V and J ends lost 4 bases and 2 bases, in that order; junction bases with no gene match: 7. The CDR3 bases are TGTGCCAGCAGCGGGGACAGGGCCACTCCCTACGAGCAGTACTTC. Its translation: CASSGDRATPYEQYF.

This clone was recorded only once. V usage is TRBV6-5 and J usage is TRBJ1-2, with D unresolved. V lost 7 bases, J lost 7 bases, and 10 bases lay in between. The CDR3 has 11 residues. The V gene's germline CDR1 is MNHEY and CDR2 SVGAGI. DNA of the CDR3: TGTGCCAGCACCGATGTCGGTGGCTACACCTTC. Residues: CASTDVGGYTF.

The J gene is TRBJ2-5, the V gene TRBV5-1, with 16 bases fitting TRBD2. Germline V CDR1 and CDR2: SGHRS, YFSETQ. The V segment lost 5 bases and the J segment 5 bases; nucleotides outside the gene matches: 9. The CDR3 has 17 residues. The CDR3 loop is CASRPGTSGGATETQYF. The CDR3 bases are TGCGCCAGCAGGCCCGGGACTAGCGGGGGGGCCACGGAGACCCAGTACTTC. Variable domain in full (rest from reference TRBV5-1 and TRBJ2-5): KAGVTQTPRYLIKTRGQQVTLSCSPISGHRSVSWYQQTPGQGLQFLFEYFSETQRNKGNFPGRFSGRQFSNSRSEMNVSTLELGDSALYLCASRPGTSGGATETQYFGPGTRLLVL.

This clone has only a few counts. The genes are TRBV30 and TRBJ2-1, with 9 bases aligning to TRBD1. Germline lookup yields CDR1 GTSNPN and CDR2 SVGIG (reference sequence). V was pared by 2 bases and J by 1 base, with 3 bases of the junction left unmatched. The CDR3 has 15 residues. Here the CDR3 DNA reads TGTGCCTGGAGTTCCGGGACAGGGTCCTACAATGAGCAGTTCTTC. Amino acid sequence: CAWSSGTGSYNEQFF. The variable domain in full, with the rest retrieved from reference TRBV30 and TRBJ2-1, is SQTIHQWPATLVQPVGSPLSLECTVEGTSNPNLYWYRQAAGRGLQLLFYSVGIGQISSEVPQNLSASRPQDRQFILSSKKLLLSDSGFYLCAWSSGTGSYNEQFFGPGTRLTVL.

The chain uses TRBV5-1 and TRBJ2-3, with D possibly being TRBD2 (7 bases). The V and J ends lost 3 bases and 1 base respectively, with 12 bases between them. Looked up from germline, CDR1 is SGHRS and CDR2 is YFSETQ. The CDR3 contains 15 residues. CDR3 sequence (DNA): TGCGCCAGCAGCTCCGCGGGGGCCGGCACAGATACGCAGTATTTT. This gives the protein CASSSAGAGTDTQYF.

The rearrangement links TRBV5-4 to TRBJ1-2, with a possible D match to TRBD1 (5 bases). The CDR3 runs to 14 residues. V gave up 4 bases and J gave up 4 bases, with 14 bases separating them. Germline CDR1 SGHNT, CDR2 YYREEE (reference sequence). The CDR3 sequence is CASSAYGGIYGYTF. In DNA form, the CDR3 reads TGTGCCAGCAGCGCCTACGGGGGTATCTATGGCTACACCTTC.